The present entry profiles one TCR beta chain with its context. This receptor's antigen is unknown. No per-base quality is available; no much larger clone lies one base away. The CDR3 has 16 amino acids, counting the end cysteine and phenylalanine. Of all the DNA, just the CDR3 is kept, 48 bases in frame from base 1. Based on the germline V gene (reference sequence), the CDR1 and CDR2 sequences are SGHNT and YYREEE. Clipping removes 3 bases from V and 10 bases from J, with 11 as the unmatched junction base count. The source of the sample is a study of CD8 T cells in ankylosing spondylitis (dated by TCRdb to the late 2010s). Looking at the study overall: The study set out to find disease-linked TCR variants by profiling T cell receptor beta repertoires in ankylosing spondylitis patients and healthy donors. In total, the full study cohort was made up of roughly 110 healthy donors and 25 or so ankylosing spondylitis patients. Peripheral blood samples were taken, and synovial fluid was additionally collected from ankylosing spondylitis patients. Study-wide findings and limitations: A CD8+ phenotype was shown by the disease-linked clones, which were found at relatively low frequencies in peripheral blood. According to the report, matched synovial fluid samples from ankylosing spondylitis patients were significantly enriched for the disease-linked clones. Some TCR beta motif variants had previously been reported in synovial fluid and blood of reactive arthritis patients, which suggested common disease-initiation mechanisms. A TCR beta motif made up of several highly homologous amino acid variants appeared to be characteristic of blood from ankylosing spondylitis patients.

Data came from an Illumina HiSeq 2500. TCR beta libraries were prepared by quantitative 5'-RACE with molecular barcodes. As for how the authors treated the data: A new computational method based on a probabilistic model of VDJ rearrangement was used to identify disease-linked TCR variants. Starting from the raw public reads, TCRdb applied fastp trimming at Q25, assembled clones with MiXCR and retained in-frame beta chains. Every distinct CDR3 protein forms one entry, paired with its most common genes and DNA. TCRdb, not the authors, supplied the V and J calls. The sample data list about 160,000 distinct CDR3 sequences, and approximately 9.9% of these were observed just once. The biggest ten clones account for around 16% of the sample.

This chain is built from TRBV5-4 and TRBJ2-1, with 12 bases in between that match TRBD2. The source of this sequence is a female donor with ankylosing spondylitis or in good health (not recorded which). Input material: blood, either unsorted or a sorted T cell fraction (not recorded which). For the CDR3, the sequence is CASSSSSGRASGEQFF. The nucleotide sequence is TGTGCCAGCAGCTCTTCTAGCGGGAGGGCCTCGGGGGAGCAGTTCTTC.